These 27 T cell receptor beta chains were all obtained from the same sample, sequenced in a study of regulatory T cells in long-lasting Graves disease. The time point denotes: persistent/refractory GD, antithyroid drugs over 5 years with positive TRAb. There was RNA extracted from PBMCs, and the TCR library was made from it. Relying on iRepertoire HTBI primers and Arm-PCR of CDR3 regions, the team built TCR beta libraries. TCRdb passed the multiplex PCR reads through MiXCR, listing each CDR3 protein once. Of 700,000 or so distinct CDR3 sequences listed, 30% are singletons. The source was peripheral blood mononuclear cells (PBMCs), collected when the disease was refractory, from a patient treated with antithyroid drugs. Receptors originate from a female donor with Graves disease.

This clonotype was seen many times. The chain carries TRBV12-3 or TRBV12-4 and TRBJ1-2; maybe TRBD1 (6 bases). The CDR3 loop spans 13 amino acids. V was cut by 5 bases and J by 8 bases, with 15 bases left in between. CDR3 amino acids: CASSPGARKGYTF. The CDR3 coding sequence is TGTGCCAGCAGTCCAGGGGCCAGGAAGGGCTACACCTTC.

This CDR3 reads CASSKDRANEKLFF. CDR3 nucleotide sequence: TGTGCCAGCAGTAAGGACAGGGCTAATGAAAAACTGTTTTTT. This chain links TRBV27 with TRBJ1-4, with 8 bases fitting TRBD1. V dropped 5 bases and J dropped 3; count of bases not matched to a gene: 2. The CDR3 is made up of 14 amino acids. The germline gives CDR1 MNHEY, CDR2 SMNVEV (reference sequence).

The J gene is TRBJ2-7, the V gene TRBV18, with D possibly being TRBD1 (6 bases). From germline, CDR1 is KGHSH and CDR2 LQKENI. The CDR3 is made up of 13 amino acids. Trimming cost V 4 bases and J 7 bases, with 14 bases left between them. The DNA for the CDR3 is TGTGCCAGCTCACAAGGGGGAAGGAGAGAGCAGTACTTC. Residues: CASSQGGRREQYF.

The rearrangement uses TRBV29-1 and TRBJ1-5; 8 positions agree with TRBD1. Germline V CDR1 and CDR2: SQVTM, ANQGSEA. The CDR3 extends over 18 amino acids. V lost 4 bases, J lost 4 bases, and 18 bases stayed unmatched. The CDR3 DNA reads TGCAGCGTTGTTCTCGGGACAGGAGGGAATTTTGGGAATCAGCCCCAGCATTTT. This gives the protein CSVVLGTGGNFGNQPQHF.

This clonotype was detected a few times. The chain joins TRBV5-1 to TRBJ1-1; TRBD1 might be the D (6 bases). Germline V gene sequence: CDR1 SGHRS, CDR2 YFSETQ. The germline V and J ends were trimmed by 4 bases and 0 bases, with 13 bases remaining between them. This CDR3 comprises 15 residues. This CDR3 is CASSADSVMNTEAFF. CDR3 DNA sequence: TGCGCCAGCAGCGCGGACAGTGTGATGAACACTGAAGCTTTCTTT.

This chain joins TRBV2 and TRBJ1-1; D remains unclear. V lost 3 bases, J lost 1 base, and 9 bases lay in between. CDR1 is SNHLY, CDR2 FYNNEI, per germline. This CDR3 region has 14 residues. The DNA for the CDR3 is TGTGCCAGCAGTGACCTGGCCTCGAACACTGAAGCTTTCTTT. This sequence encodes CASSDLASNTEAFF.

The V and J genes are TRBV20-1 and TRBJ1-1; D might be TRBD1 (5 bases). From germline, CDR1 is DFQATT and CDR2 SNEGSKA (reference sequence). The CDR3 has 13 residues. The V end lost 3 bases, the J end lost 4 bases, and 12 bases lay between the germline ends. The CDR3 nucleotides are TGCAGTGCTAGGGGGGAGATGGGCACTGAAGCTTTCTTT. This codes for CSARGEMGTEAFF.

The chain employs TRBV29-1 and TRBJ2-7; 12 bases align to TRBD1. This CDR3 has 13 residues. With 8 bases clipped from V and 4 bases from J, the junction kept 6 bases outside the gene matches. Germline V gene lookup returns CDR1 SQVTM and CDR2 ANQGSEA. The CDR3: CSTGTGGGYEQYF. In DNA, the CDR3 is TGCAGCACCGGGACAGGGGGCGGATACGAGCAGTACTTC.

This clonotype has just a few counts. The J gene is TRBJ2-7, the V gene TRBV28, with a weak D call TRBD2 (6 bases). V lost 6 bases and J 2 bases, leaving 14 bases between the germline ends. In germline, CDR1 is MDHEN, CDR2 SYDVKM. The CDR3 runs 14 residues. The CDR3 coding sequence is TGTGCCAGCAGCCCGGGACTTTCCCCCTACGAGCAGTACTTC. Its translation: CASSPGLSPYEQYF.

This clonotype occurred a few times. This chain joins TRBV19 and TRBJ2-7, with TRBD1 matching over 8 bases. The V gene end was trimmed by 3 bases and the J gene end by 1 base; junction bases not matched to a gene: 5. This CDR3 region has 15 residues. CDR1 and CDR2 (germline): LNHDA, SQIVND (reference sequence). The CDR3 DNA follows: TGTGCCAGTAGTATGCGCGGGACAGGTTCCTACGAGCAGTACTTC. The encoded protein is CASSMRGTGSYEQYF.

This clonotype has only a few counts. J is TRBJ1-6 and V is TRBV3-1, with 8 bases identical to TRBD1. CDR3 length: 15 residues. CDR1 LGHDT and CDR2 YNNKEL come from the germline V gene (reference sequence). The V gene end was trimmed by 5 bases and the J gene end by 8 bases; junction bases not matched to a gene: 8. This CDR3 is CASSDTGGRYSPLHF. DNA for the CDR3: TGTGCCAGCAGCGACACAGGGGGAAGATATTCACCCCTCCACTTT.

DNA of the CDR3: TGCGCCAGCAGCTTGTCGCTCCGACAGGGGGCTGGTAACACTGAAGCTTTCTTT. Translated: CASSLSLRQGAGNTEAFF. The chain couples TRBV5-1 to TRBJ1-1; 10 nucleotides match TRBD1. The V gene end was trimmed by 1 base and the J gene end by 2 bases; junction bases not matched to a gene: 11. The germline gives CDR1 SGHRS, CDR2 YFSETQ. This CDR3 region has 18 residues.

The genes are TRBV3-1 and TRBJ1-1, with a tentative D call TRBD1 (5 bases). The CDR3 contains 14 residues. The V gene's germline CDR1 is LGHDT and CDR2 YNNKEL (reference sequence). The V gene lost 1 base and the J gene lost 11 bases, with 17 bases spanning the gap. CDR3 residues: CASSQVLGGRAAFF. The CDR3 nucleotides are TGTGCCAGCAGCCAAGTATTAGGAGGCAGGGCGGCTTTCTTT.

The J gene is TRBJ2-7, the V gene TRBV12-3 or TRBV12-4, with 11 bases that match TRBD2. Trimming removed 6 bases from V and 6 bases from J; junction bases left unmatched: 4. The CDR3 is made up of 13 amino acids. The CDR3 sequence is CASRTSGSLEQYF. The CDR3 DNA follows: TGTGCCAGCAGAACTAGCGGGAGTCTCGAGCAGTACTTC.

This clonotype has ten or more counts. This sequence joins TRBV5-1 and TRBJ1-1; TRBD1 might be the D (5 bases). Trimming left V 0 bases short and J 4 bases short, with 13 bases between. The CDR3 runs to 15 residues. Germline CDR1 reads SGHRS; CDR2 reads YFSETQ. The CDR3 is CASSLAGPGGTEAFF. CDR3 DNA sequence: TGCGCCAGCAGCTTGGCTGGCCCCGGGGGCACTGAAGCTTTCTTT.

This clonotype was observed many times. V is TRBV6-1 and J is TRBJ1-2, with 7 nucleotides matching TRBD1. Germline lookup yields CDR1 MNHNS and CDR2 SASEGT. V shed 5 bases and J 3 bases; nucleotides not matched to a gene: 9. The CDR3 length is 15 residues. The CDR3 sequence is CASSPPTGVDYGYTF. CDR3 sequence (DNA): TGTGCCAGCAGTCCACCCACAGGGGTTGACTATGGCTACACCTTC.

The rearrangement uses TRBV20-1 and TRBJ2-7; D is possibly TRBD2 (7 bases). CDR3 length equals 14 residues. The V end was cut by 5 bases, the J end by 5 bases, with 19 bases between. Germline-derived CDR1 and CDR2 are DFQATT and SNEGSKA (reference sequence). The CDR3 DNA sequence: TGCAGTGCTTCGAGGGCTCAGGGGAGGGACGAGCAGTACTTC. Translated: CSASRAQGRDEQYF.

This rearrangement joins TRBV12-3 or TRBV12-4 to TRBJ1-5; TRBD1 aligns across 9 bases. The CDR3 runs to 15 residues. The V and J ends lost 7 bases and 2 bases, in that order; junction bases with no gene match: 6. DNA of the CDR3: TGTGCCAGCACCCTGGGACAGGGTGGCAATCAGCCCCAGCATTTT. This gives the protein CASTLGQGGNQPQHF.

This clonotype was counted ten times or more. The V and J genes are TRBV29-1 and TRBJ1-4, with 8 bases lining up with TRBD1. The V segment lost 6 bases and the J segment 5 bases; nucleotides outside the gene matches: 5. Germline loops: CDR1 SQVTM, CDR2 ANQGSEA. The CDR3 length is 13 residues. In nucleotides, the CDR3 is TGCAGCGTGAGACAGGGGCCGAATGAAAAACTGTTTTTT. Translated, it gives CSVRQGPNEKLFF.

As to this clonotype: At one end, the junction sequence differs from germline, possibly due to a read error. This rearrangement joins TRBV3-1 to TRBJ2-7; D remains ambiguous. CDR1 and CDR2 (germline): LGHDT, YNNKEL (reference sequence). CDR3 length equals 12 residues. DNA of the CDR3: TGTGCCAGCGGCCAAGCCGTTTCCGAGCAGTACTTC. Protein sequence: CASGQAVSEQYF.

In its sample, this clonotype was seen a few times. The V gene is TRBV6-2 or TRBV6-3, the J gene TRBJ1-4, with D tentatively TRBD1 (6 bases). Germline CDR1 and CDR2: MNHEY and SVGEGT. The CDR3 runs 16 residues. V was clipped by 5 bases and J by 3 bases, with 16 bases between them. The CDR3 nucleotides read TGTGCCAGCAGTACAGACGGGGGGGCGTCTAATGAAAAACTGTTTTTT. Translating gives CASSTDGGASNEKLFF.

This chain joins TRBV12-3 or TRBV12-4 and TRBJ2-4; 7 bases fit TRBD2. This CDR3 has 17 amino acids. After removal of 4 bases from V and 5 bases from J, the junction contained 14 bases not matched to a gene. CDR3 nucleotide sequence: TGTGCCAGCAGTTCCCATTACGCTGGGGGGGGGGAAAACATTCAGTACTTC. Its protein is CASSSHYAGGGENIQYF.

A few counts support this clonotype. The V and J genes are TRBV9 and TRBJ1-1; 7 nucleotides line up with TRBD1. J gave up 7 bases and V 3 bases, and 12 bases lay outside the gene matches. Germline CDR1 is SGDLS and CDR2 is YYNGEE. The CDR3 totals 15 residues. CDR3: CASSGGTEDRDEAFF. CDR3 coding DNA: TGTGCCAGCAGCGGGGGGACAGAGGATAGAGATGAAGCTTTCTTT.

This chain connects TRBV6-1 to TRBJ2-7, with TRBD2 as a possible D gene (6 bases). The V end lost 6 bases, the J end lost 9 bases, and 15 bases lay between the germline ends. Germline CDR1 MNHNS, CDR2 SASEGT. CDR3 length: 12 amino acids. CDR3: CASSTSSVAQYF. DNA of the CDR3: TGTGCCAGCAGCACCTCTAGCGTGGCGCAGTACTTC.

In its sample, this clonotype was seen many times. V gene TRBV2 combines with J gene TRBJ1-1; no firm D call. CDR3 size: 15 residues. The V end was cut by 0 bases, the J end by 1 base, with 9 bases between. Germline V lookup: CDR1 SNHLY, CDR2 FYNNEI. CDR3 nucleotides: TGTGCCAGCAGTGAAGCGCGTAACTCGAACACTGAAGCTTTCTTT. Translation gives CASSEARNSNTEAFF.

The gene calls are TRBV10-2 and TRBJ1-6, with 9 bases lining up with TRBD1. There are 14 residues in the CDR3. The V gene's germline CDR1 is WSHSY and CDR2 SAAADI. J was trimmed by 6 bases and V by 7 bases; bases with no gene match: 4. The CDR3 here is CASIPDRGNSPLHF. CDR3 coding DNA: TGCGCCAGCATACCGGACAGGGGTAATTCACCCCTCCACTTT.

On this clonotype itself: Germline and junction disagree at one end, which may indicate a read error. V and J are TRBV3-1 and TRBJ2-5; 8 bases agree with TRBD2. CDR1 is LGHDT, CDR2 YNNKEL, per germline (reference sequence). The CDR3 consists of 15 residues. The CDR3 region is CASNQVGSGGEAQYF. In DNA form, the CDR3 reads TGTGCCAGCAACCAAGTGGGGTCGGGGGGGGAGGCCCAGTACTTC.